This T cell receptor beta chain is drawn from a study of T-cell reconstitution after alpha-beta-depleted transplantation in children. Overall study findings and caveats: Two months or so post-transplant, alpha-beta T cells reportedly derived from several hundred expanded graft clones. T-cell counts and diversity at one year post-transplant came mainly from newly produced T cells.

Researchers prepared the TCRbeta library using unique molecular identifiers, the study reports. TCRdb re-called the PCR reads with MiXCR, one entry per CDR3 protein. The repertoire holds fewer than 550,000 distinct CDR3 sequences, roughly 11% seen once, with 12% to 15% in the top ten. Only a few counts were recorded for this clonotype. The antigen remains unidentified. This CDR3 has 18 amino acids. CDR1 KGHDR and CDR2 SFDVKD come from the germline V gene. V shed 2 bases and J 5 bases; nucleotides not matched to a gene: 12. This material consisted of PBMCs, mostly from graft donor cells, taken 180 days after TCRalphabeta/CD19-depleted stem cell transplant. The genes are TRBV24-1 and TRBJ2-1; 9 nucleotides match TRBD1. This TCR was sampled from a female patient aged 2 to 10 who had a stem cell transplant for aplastic anemia, so the T cells may come from the graft donor. The CDR3 reads CATSDSTGGPYVNNEQFF. In DNA, the CDR3 is TGTGCCACCAGTGATTCCACAGGGGGCCCCTACGTGAACAATGAGCAGTTCTTC.